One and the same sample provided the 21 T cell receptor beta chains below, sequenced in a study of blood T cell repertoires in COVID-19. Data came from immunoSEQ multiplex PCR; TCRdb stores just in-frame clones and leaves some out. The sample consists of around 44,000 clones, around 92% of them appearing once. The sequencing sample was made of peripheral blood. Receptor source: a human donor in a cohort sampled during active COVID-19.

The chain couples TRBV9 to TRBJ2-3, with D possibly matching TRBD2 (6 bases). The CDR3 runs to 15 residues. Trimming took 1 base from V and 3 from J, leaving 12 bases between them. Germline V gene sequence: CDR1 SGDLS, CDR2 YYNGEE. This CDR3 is CASSVRWEETDTQYF. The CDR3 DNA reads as TGTGCCAGCAGCGTAAGGTGGGAGGAAACAGATACGCAGTATTTT.

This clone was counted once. CDR3 DNA: TGTGCCAGCAGTAGAGACGCAGGGCCGGGCACAGATACGCAGTATTTT. This gives the protein CASSRDAGPGTDTQYF. The gene calls are TRBV28 and TRBJ2-3; a weak D match, TRBD1 (5 bases). V was cut by 5 bases and J by 1 base, with 16 bases left in between. CDR3 length equals 16 residues. The V gene's germline CDR1 is MDHEN and CDR2 SYDVKM.

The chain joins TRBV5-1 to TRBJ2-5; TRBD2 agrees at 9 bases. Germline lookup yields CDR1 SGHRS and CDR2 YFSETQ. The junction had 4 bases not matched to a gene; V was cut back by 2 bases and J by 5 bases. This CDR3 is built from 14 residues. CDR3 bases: TGCGCCAGCAGCTTTTTAGCGGGGGTTGAGACCCAGTACTTC. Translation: CASSFLAGVETQYF.

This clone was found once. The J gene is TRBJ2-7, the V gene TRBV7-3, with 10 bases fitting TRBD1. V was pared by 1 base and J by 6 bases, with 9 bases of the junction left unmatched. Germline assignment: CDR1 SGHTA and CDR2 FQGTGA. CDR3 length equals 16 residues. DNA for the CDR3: TGTGCCAGCAGCTTAATGTGTGCGGGACAGGGGCCCGAGCAGTACTTC. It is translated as CASSLMCAGQGPEQYF.

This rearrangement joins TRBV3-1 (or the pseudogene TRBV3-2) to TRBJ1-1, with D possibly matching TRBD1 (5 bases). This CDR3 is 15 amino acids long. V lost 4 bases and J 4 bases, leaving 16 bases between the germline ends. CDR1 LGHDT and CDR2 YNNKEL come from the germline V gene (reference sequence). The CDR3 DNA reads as TGTGCCAGCAGCCTCTCGGGGGTTTTGATCACTGAAGCTTTCTTT. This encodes CASSLSGVLITEAFF.

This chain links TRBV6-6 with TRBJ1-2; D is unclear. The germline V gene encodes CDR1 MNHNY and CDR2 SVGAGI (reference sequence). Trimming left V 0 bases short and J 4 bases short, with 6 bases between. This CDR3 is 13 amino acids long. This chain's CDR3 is CASSYSRIYGYTF. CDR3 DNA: TGTGCCAGCAGTTACTCGAGGATCTATGGCTACACCTTC.

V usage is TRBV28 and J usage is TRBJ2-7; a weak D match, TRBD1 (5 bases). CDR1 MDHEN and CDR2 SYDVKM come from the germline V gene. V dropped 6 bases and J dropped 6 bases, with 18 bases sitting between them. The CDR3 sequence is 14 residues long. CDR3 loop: CASRPGSRHSEQYF. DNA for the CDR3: TGTGCCAGCAGACCAGGGTCCCGCCATTCCGAGCAGTACTTC.

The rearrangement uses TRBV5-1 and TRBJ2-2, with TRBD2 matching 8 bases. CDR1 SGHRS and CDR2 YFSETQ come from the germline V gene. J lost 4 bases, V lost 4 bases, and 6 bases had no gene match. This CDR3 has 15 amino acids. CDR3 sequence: CASSLTSGGTGELFF. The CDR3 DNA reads TGCGCCAGCAGCCTTACTAGCGGAGGCACCGGGGAGCTGTTTTTT.

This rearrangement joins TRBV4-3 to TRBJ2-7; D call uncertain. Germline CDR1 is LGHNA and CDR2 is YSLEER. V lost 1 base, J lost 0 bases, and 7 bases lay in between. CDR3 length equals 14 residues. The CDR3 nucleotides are TGCGCCAGCAGCCAAGGCCATAGCTCCTACGAGCAGTACTTC. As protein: CASSQGHSSYEQYF.

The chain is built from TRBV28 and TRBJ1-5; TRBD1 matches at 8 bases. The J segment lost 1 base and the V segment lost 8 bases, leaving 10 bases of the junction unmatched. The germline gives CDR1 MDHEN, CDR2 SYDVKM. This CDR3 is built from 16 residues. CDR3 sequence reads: CASLGQRTGSNQPQHF. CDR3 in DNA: TGTGCCAGCCTAGGGCAAAGGACAGGGAGCAATCAGCCCCAGCATTTT.

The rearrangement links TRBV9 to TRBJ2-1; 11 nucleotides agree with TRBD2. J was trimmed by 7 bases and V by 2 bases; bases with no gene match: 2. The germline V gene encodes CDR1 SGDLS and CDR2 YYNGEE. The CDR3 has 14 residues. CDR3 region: CASSVSGGENEQFF. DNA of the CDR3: TGTGCCAGCAGCGTTAGCGGGGGGGAAAATGAGCAGTTCTTC.

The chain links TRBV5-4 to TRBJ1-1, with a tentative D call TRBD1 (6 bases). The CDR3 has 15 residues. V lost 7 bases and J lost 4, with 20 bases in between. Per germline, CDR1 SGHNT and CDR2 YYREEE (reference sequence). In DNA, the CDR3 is TGTGCCAGCGGGAAAGGCGGGGGGCGAGGCACTGAAGCTTTCTTT. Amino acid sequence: CASGKGGGRGTEAFF.

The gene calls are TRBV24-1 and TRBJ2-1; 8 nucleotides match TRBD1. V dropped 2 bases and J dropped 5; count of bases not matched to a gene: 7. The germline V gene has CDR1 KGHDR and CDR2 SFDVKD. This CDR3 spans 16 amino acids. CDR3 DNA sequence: TGTGCCACCAGTGATTCGAGACAGGGGATACACAATGAGCAGTTCTTC. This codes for CATSDSRQGIHNEQFF.

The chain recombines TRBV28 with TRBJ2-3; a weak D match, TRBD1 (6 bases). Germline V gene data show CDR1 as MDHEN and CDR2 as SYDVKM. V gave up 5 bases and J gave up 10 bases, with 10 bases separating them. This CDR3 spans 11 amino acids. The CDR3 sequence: CASSKQGAQYF. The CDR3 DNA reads TGTGCCAGCAGTAAACAGGGTGCGCAGTATTTT.

CDR3: CASSWGLAGVTAYEQYF. The DNA of the CDR3 is TGCGCCAGCAGCTGGGGACTAGCGGGAGTTACCGCCTACGAGCAGTACTTC. The rearrangement joins TRBV5-1 to TRBJ2-7, with TRBD2 matching 14 bases. CDR1 and CDR2 from the germline V gene are SGHRS and YFSETQ. The CDR3 length is 17 residues. V dropped 3 bases and J dropped 2; count of bases not matched to a gene: 7.

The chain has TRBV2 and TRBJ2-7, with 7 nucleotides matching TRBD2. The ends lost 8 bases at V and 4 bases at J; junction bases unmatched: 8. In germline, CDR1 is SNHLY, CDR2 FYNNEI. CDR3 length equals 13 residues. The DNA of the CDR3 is TGTGCCAGCGGGAGGGGCAGGTGGTACGAGCAGTACTTC. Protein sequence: CASGRGRWYEQYF.

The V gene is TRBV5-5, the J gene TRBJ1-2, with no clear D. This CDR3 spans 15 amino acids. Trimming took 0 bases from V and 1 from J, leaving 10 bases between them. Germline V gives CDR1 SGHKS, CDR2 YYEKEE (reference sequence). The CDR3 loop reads CASSLVVTLNYGYTF. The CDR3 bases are TGTGCCAGCAGCTTGGTCGTGACACTTAACTATGGCTACACCTTC. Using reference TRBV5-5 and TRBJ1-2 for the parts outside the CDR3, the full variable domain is DAGVTQSPTHLIKTRGQQVTLRCSPISGHKSVSWYQQVLGQGPQFIFQYYEKEERGRGNFPDRFSARQFPNYSSELNVNALLLGDSALYLCASSLVVTLNYGYTFGSGTRLTVV.

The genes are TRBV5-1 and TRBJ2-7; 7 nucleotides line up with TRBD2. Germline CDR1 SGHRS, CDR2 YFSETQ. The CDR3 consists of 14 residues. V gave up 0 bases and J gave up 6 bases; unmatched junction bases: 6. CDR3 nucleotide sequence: TGCGCCAGCAGCTTGGGCCCCTGGGAGGGCGAGCAGTACTTC. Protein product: CASSLGPWEGEQYF.

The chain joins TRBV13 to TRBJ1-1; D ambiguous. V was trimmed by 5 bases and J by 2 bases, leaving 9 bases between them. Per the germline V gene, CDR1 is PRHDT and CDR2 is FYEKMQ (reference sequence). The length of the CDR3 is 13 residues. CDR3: CASSHGSNTEAFF. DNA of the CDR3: TGTGCCAGCAGCCACGGGAGTAACACTGAAGCTTTCTTT.

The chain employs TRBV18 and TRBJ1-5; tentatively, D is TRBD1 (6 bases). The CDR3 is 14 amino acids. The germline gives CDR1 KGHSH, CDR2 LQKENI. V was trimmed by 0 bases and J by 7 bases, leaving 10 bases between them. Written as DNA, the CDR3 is TGTGCCAGCTCACCACCGACAGGTGGGCAGCCCCAGCATTTT. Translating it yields CASSPPTGGQPQHF.

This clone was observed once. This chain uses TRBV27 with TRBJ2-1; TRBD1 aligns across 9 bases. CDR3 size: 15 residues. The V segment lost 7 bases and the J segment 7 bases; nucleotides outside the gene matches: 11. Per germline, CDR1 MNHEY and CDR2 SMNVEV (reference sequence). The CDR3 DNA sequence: TGTGCCAGCACCTTAACGGGGACAGGGCGGAATGAGCAGTTCTTC. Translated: CASTLTGTGRNEQFF.